The clone carrying this T cell receptor beta chain was counted many times. The data are from a study of T-cell reconstitution after alpha-beta-depleted transplantation in children. Molecular barcoding with unique molecular identifiers was used for the TCRbeta library. TCRdb re-derived calls from the PCR reads in MiXCR, one entry per CDR3 protein. The sample consists of around 200,000 distinct CDR3 sequences, 6% to 7% of them appearing once. The sample was PBMCs from the stem cell graft donor, taken from the stem cell graft. This clonotype originated in a human donor who donated a stem cell graft to a child with Wiskott-Aldrich syndrome.

The CDR3 loop reads CSARDPGGHTEAFF. The CDR3, as DNA: TGCAGTGCTAGAGATCCGGGGGGGCACACTGAAGCTTTCTTT. V is TRBV20-1 and J is TRBJ1-1; D perhaps matches TRBD1 (6 bases). The germline V and J ends were trimmed by 0 bases and 3 bases, with 11 bases remaining between them. The V gene's germline CDR1 is DFQATT and CDR2 SNEGSKA (reference sequence). The CDR3 extends over 14 amino acids.